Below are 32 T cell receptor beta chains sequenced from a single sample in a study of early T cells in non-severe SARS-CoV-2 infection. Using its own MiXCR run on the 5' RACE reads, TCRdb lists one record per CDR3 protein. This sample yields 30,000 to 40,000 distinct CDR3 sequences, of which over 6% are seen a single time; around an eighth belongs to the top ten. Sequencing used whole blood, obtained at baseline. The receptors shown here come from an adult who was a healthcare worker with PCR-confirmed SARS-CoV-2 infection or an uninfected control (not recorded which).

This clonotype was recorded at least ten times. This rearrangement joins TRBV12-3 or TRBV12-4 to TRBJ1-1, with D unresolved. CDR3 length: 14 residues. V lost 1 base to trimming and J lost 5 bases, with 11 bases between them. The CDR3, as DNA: TGTGCCAGCAGTTTAGGAGTTGTGGGGACTGAAGCTTTCTTT. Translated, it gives CASSLGVVGTEAFF.

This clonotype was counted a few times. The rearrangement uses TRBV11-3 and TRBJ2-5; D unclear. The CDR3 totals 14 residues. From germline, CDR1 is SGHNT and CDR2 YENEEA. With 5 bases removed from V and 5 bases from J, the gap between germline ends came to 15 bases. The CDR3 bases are TGTGCCAGCAGCGACGGCGGCCGGAGTGAGACCCAGTACTTC. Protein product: CASSDGGRSETQYF.

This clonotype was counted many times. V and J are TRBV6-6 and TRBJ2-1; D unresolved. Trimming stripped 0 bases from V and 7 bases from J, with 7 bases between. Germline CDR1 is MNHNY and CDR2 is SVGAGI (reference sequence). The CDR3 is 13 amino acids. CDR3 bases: TGTGCCAGCAGTTACTCAGGAAGGAATGAGCAGTTCTTC. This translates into CASSYSGRNEQFF.

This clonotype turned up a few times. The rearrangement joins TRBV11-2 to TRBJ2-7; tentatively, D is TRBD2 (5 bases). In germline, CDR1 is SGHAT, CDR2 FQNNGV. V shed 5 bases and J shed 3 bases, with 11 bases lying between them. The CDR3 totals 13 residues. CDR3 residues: CASSEGTLYEQYV. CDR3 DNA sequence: TGTGCCAGCAGCGAGGGCACCCTCTACGAGCAGTACGTC.

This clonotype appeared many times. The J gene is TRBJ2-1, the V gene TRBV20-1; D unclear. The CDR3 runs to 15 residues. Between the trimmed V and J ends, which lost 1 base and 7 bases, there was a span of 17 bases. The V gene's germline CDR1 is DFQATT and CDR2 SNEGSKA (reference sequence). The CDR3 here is CSARAERGHTNEQFF. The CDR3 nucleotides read TGCAGTGCTAGAGCGGAGAGAGGTCATACGAATGAGCAGTTCTTC.

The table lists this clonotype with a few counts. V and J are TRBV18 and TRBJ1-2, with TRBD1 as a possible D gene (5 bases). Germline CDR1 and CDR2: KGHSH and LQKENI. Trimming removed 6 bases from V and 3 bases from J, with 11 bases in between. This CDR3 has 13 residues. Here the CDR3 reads CASSAGTDYGYTF. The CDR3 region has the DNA TGTGCCAGCTCGGCCGGGACGGACTATGGCTACACCTTC.

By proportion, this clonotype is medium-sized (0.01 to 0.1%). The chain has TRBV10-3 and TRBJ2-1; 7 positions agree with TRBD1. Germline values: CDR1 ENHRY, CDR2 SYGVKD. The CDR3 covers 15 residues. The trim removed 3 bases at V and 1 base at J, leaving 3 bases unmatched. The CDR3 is CAISETGESYNEQFF. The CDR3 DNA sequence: TGTGCCATCAGTGAAACAGGGGAATCCTACAATGAGCAGTTCTTC.

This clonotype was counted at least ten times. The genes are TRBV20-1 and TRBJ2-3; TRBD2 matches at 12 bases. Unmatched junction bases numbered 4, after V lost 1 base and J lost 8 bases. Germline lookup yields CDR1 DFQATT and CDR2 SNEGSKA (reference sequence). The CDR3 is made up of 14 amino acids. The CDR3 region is CSARGLAGVGTQYF. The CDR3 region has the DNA TGCAGTGCTAGAGGACTAGCGGGAGTTGGTACGCAGTATTTT.

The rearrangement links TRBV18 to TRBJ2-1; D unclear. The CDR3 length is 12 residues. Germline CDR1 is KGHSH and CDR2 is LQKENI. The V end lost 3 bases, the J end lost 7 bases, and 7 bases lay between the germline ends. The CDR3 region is CASSPERNEQFF. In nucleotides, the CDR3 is TGTGCCAGCTCACCTGAACGTAATGAGCAGTTCTTC. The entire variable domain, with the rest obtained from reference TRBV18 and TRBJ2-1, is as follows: NAGVMQNPRHLVRRRGQEARLRCSPMKGHSHVYWYRQLPEEGLKFMVYLQKENIIDESGMPKERFSAEFPKEGPSILRIQQVVRGDSAAYFCASSPERNEQFFGPGTRLTVL.

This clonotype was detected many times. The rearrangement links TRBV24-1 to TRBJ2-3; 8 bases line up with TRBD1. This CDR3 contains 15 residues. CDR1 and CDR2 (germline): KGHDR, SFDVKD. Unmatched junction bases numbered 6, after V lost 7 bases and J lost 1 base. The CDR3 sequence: CATSNTGGGTDTQYF. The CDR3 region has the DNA TGTGCCACCAGCAACACAGGGGGAGGCACAGATACGCAGTATTTT.

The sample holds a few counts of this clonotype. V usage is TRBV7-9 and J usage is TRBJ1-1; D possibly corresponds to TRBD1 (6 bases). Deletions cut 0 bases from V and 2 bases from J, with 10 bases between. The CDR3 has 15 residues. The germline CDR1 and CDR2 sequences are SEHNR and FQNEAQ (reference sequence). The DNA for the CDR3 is TGTGCCAGCAGCTTAGCAGGGGGGGATAACACTGAAGCTTTCTTT. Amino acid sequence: CASSLAGGDNTEAFF.

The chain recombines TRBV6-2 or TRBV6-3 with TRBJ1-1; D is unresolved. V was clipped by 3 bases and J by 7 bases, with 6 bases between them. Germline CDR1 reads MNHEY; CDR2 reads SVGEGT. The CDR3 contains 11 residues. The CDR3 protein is CASSYAGEAFF. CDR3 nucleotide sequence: TGTGCCAGCAGTTATGCCGGTGAAGCTTTCTTT.

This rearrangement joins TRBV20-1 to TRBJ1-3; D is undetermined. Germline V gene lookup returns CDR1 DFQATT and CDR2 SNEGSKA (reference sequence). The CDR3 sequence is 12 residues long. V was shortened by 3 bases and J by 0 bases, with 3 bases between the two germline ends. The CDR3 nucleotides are TGCAGTGCTAGGACCTCTGGAAACACCATATATTTT. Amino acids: CSARTSGNTIYF.

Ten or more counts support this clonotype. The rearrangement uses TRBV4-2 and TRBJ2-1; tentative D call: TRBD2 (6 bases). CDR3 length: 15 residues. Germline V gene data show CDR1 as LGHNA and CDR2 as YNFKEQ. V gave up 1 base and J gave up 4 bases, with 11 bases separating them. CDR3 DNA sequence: TGTGCCAGCAGCCAAGTGGGTAGCGGATACAATGAGCAGTTCTTC. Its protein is CASSQVGSGYNEQFF.

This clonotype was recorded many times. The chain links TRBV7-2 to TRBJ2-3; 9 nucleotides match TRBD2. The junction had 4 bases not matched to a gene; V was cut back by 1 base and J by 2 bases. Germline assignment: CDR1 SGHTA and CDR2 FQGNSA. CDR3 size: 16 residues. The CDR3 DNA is TGTGCCAGCAGCTTAGAGCTAGCGGGATTCACAGATACGCAGTATTTT. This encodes CASSLELAGFTDTQYF.

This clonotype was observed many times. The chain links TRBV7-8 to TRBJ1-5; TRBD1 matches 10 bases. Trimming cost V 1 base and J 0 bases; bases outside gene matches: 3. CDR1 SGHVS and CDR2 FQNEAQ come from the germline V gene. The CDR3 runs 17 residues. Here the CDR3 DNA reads TGTGCCAGCAGCTTAGGGGACAGGGGCCCTAGCAATCAGCCCCAGCATTTT. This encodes CASSLGDRGPSNQPQHF.

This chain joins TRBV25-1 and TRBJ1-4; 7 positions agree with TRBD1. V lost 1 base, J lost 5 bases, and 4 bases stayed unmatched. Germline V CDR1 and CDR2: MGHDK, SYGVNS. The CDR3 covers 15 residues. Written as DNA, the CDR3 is TGTGCCAGCAGTGAATTGAACAGGGGAAATGAAAAACTGTTTTTT. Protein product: CASSELNRGNEKLFF.

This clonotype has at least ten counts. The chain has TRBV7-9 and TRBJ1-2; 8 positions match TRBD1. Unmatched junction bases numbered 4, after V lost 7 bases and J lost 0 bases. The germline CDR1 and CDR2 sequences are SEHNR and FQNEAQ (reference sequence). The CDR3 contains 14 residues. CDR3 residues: CASNSQGANYGYTF. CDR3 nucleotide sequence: TGTGCCAGCAACTCACAGGGGGCTAACTATGGCTACACCTTC.

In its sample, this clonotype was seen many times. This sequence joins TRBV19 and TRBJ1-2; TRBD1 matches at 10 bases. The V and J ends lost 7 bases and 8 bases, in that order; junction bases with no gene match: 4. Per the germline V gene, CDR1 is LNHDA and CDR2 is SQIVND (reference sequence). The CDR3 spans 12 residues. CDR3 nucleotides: TGTGCCAGTAATGACAGGGGGCGAGGCTACACCTTC. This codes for CASNDRGRGYTF.

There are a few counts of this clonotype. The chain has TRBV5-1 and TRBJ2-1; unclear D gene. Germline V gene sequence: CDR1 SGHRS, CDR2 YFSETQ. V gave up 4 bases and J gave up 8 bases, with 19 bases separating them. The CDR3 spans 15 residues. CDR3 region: CASSTGRSKGDEQFF. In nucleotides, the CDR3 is TGCGCCAGCAGCACCGGACGGTCCAAAGGCGATGAGCAGTTCTTC. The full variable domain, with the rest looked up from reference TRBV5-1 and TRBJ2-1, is KAGVTQTPRYLIKTRGQQVTLSCSPISGHRSVSWYQQTPGQGLQFLFEYFSETQRNKGNFPGRFSGRQFSNSRSEMNVSTLELGDSALYLCASSTGRSKGDEQFFGPGTRLTVL.

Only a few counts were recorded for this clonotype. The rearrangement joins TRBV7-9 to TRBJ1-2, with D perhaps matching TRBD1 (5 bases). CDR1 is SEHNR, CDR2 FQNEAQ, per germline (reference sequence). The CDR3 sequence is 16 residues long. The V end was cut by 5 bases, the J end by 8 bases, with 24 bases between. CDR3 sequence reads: CASSPSPPGRWDGYTF. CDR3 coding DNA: TGTGCCAGCAGCCCCTCCCCGCCGGGACGTTGGGACGGCTACACCTTC.

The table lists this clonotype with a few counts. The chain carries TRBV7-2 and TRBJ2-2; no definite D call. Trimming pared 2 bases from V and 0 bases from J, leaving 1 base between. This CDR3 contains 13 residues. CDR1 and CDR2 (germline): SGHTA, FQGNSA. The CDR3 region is CASSLPNTGELFF. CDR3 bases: TGTGCCAGCAGCTTACCGAACACCGGGGAGCTGTTTTTT. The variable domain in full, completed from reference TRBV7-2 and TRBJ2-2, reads GAGVSQSPSNKVTEKGKDVELRCDPISGHTALYWYRQSLGQGLEFLIYFQGNSAPDKSGLPSDRFSAERTGGSVSTLTIQRTQQEDSAVYLCASSLPNTGELFFGEGSRLTVL.

The CDR3 loop reads CASSEYGGGGADTQYF. CDR3 sequence (DNA): TGTGCCAGCAGTGAATACGGGGGCGGAGGGGCAGATACGCAGTATTTT. V gene TRBV25-1 combines with J gene TRBJ2-3; TRBD1 or TRBD2 may be the D gene (6 bases each). V was pared by 0 bases and J by 4 bases, with 14 bases between. This CDR3 has 16 residues. Germline CDR1 and CDR2: MGHDK and SYGVNS.

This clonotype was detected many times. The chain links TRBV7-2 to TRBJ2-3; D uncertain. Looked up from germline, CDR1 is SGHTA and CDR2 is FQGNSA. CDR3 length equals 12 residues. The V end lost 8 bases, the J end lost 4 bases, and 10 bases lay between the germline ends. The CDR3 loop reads CASARDADTQYF. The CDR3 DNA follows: TGTGCCAGCGCGCGAGATGCAGATACGCAGTATTTT.

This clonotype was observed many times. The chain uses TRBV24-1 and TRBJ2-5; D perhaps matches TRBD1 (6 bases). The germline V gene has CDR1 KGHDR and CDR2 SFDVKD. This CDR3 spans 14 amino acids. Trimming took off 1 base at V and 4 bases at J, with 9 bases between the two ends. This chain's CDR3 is CATSDFRGAETQYF. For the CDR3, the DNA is TGTGCCACCAGTGATTTCAGGGGCGCAGAGACCCAGTACTTC.

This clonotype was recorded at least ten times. CDR3 residues: CSVGDRAGEQYF. The DNA of the CDR3 is TGCAGCGTTGGGGACCGGGCTGGTGAGCAGTACTTC. The chain uses TRBV29-1 and TRBJ2-7; TRBD1 or TRBD2 may be the D gene (5 bases each). Looked up from germline, CDR1 is SQVTM and CDR2 is ANQGSEA. The CDR3 covers 12 residues. The V and J ends lost 4 bases and 7 bases respectively, with 14 bases between them.

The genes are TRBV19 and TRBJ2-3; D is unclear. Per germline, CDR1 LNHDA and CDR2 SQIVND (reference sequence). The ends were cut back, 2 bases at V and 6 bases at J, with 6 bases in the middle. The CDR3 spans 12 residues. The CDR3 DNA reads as TGTGCCAGTAGTATACGGACGGATACGCAGTATTTT. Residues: CASSIRTDTQYF.

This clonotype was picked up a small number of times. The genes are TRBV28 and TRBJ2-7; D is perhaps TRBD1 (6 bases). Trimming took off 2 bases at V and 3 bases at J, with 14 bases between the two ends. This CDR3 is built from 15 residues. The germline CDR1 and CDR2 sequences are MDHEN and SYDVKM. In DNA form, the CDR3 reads TGTGCCAGCAGTTTACGGACAGTTACAATCTACGAGCAGTACTTC. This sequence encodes CASSLRTVTIYEQYF.

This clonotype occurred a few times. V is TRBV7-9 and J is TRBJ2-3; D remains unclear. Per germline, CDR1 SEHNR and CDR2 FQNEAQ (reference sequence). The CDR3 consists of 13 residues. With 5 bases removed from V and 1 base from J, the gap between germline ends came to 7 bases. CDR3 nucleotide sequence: TGTGCCAGCAGCCTCATACGCACAGATACGCAGTATTTT. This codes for CASSLIRTDTQYF.

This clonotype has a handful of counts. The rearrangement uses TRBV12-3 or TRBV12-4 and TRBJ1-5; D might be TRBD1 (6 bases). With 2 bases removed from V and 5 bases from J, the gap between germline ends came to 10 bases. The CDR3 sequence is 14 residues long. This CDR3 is CASSLSGADQPQHF. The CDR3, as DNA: TGTGCCAGCAGTTTATCGGGGGCGGATCAGCCCCAGCATTTT.

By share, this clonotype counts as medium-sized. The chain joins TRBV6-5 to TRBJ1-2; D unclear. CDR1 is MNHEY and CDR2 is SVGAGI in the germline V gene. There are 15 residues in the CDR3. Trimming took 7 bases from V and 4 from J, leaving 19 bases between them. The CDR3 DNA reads TGTGCCAGCACCCTGAGGACCCCTTTGGGCTATGGCTACACCTTC. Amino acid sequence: CASTLRTPLGYGYTF.

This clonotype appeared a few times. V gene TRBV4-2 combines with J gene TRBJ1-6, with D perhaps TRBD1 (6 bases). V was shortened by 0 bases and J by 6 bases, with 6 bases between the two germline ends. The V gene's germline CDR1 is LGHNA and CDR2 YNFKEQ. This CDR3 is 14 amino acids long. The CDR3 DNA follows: TGTGCCAGCAGCCAAGACAGGGGTAATTCACCCCTCCACTTT. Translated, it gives CASSQDRGNSPLHF.